This T cell receptor (beta chain) originates from a study of neurological immune-mediated disorders. Time point here: technical triplicate 3. TCRdb itself ran the 5' RACE reads through MiXCR, one entry per CDR3 protein. The sample contains about 45,000 distinct CDR3 sequences, 20% to 25% of which appear only once. This CDR3 spans 17 amino acids. In germline, CDR1 is LGHNA, CDR2 YNFKEQ. Losses at the gene ends were 0 bases for V and 3 bases for J; bases not matched to a gene: 9. This sequence joins TRBV4-2 and TRBJ2-7, with TRBD2 matching over 9 bases. The sequence derives from a man aged 60 to 75 with HTLV-1-associated myelopathy (HAM/TSP). Source material: PBMCs. The CDR3 sequence: CASSQDPSTSGLYEQYF. DNA for the CDR3: TGTGCCAGCAGCCAAGATCCTTCGACTAGCGGCCTCTACGAGCAGTACTTC.